This TCR beta chain came from a study of T cells in Graves' hyperthyroidism and ophthalmopathy. Study-wide results and caveats: Also found in blood were most expanded thyroid clonotypes above 0.001. The authors' 13 V-J model separated ophthalmopathy from stable hyperthyroidism.

Authors of the study amplified TCR beta CDR3 regions from RNA transcripts. The primer set for the first-round RT-PCR of the TCR CDR3 was HTBI. In TCRdb, the multiplex PCR reads were re-called with MiXCR into one record per CDR3 protein. The data hold under 700,000 distinct CDR3 sequences, with more than 45% observed a single time. About this clonotype itself: The target antigen is unknown.

Uncontrolled infection, other autoimmune disease, pregnancy or lactation disqualified patients from enrolment. The diagnoses drew upon clinical symptoms, serum thyroxine and TRAb, thyroid ultrasound and orbital computed tomography. The V and J ends lost 6 bases and 6 bases respectively, with 24 bases between them. Germline V CDR1 and CDR2: SEHNR, FQNEAQ (reference sequence). The CDR3 length is 16 residues. The sample was peripheral blood or thyroid tissue (not recorded which). V gene TRBV7-9 combines with J gene TRBJ2-7, with D possibly TRBD1 on 5 matching bases. This TCR came from a woman between 18 and 29 years old with Graves' hyperthyroidism. CDR3 region: CASSPPTGRVAREQYF. As DNA, the CDR3 is TGTGCCAGCAGTCCCCCCACAGGTAGGGTAGCTCGCGAGCAGTACTTC. Full variable domain (remainder filled in from reference TRBV7-9 and TRBJ2-7): DTGVSQNPRHKITKRGQNVTFRCDPISEHNRLYWYRQTLGQGPEFLTYFQNEAQLEKSRLLSDRFSAERPKGSFSTLEIQRTEQGDSAMYLCASSPPTGRVAREQYFGPGTRLTVT.